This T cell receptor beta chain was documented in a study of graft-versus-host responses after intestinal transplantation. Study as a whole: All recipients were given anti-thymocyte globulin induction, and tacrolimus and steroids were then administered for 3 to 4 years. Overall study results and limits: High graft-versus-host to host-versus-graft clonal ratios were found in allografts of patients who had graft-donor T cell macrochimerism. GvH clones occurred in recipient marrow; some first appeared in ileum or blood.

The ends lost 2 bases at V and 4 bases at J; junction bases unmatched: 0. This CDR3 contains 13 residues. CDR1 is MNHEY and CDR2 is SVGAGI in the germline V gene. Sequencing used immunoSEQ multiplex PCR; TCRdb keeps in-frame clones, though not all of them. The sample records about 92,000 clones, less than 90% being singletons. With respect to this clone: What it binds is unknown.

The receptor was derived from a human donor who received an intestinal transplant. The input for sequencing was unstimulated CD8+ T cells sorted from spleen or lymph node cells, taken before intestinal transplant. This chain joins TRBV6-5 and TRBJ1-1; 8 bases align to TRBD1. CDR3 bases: TGTGCCAGCAGTTACACAGGGGGCACTGAAGCTTTCTTT. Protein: CASSYTGGTEAFF.